Listed below are T cell receptor beta chains from one sample, sequenced in a study of T cells after yellow fever vaccination. Using its own MiXCR run on the 5' RACE reads, TCRdb lists one record per CDR3 protein. The sample has approximately 600,000 distinct CDR3 sequences; around 12% are singletons. The starting material was PBMCs, obtained on the day of the yellow fever booster vaccination. Source of these receptors: a man aged 25-40 years who received the YFV17D yellow fever vaccine. The CDR3 runs from the conserved cysteine through the conserved F or W. D genes are given only for firm matches. Expanded clones get a size class; other rows say once, few or many, or leave the size out.

V	D	size	J	CDR3	DNA
TRBV14	TRBD2	few	TRBJ2-5	CASSQAGGRETQYF	TGTGCCAGCAGCCAAGCGGGGGGTCGAGAGACCCAGTACTTC
TRBV10-3	NA	few	TRBJ2-6	CAISELVRGSSGANVLTF	TGTGCCATCAGTGAGTTGGTAAGGGGGAGCTCTGGGGCCAACGTCCTGACTTTC
TRBV7-7	NA	few	TRBJ1-1	CASSFRPRGGDTEAFF	TGTGCCAGCAGCTTCCGGCCACGAGGGGGTGACACTGAAGCTTTCTTT
TRBV9	NA	NA	TRBJ1-1	CASSVEGMGTEAFF	TGTGCCAGCAGCGTAGAAGGGATGGGGACTGAAGCTTTCTTT
TRBV5-5	TRBD1	NA	TRBJ1-2	CASSRDRGYYGYTF	TGTGCCAGCAGTCGGGACAGGGGATACTATGGCTACACCTTC
TRBV20-1	NA	NA	TRBJ2-1	CSAVDDEQFF	TGCAGTGCTGTCGATGATGAGCAGTTCTTC
TRBV7-2	NA	many	TRBJ2-7	CASSLGRGGYEQYF	TGTGCCAGCAGCTTAGGCAGGGGCGGCTACGAGCAGTACTTC
TRBV20-1	TRBD2	NA	TRBJ2-1	CSAMDLERGYNEQFF	TGCAGTGCCATGGACTTGGAGCGGGGTTACAATGAGCAGTTCTTC
TRBV18	NA	NA	TRBJ2-4	CASSPPLTAGNIQYF	TGTGCCAGCTCACCACCCCTGACGGCGGGAAACATTCAGTACTTC
TRBV7-2	NA	NA	TRBJ2-1	CASSPIRAGHHNEQFF	TGTGCCAGCAGCCCGATAAGAGCGGGACACCACAATGAGCAGTTCTTC
TRBV7-2	TRBD2	few	TRBJ2-1	CASSPGGTSWFF	TGTGCCAGCAGCCCTGGGGGGACTAGCTGGTTCTTC
TRBV29-1	NA	NA	TRBJ2-3	CSVEDRETRDTQYF	TGCAGCGTTGAAGATCGTGAGACTAGAGATACGCAGTATTTT
TRBV19	NA	NA	TRBJ1-3	CASSIPTGLSGNTIYF	TGTGCCAGTAGTATTCCTACAGGGCTTTCTGGAAACACCATATATTTT
TRBV11-2	NA	NA	TRBJ1-1	CASSLIGTEAFF	TGTGCCAGCAGCTTAATCGGGACAGAAGCTTTCTTT
TRBV11-2	NA	NA	TRBJ2-2	CASSLLGQVHSGELFF	TGTGCCAGCAGCCTATTGGGCCAAGTTCACTCCGGGGAGCTGTTTTTT
TRBV5-1	NA	NA	TRBJ2-5	CASTIEETQYF	TGCGCCAGCACTATAGAAGAGACCCAGTACTTC
TRBV7-9	NA	few	TRBJ1-1	CASSLEAGDHTEAFF	TGTGCCAGCAGCTTAGAGGCAGGGGATCACACTGAAGCTTTCTTT
TRBV5-4	TRBD2	few	TRBJ2-7	CASSLGGTSGASYEQYF	TGTGCCAGCAGCTTGGGCGGGACTAGCGGGGCCTCCTACGAGCAGTACTTC
TRBV4-3	NA	NA	TRBJ2-7	CASSQDPGPSEQYF	TGCGCCAGCAGCCAAGACCCCGGACCGAGCGAGCAGTACTTC
TRBV7-2	TRBD1	few	TRBJ2-2	CASSEDRAAGELFF	TGTGCCAGCAGCGAGGACAGGGCGGCCGGGGAGCTGTTTTTT
TRBV19	NA	NA	TRBJ2-5	CASSIGGETQYF	TGTGCCAGTAGTATCGGAGGGGAGACCCAGTACTTC
TRBV28	TRBD2	few	TRBJ2-7	CASSFVAGDEQYF	TGTGCCAGCAGTTTCGTAGCGGGAGATGAGCAGTACTTC
TRBV6-5	NA	NA	TRBJ2-7	CASSLETQGYEQYF	TGTGCCAGCAGTTTGGAGACACAGGGTTACGAGCAGTACTTC
TRBV7-9	NA	few	TRBJ2-1	CASSSPPWREYNEQFF	TGTGCCAGCAGCTCACCTCCTTGGCGGGAATACAATGAGCAGTTCTTC
TRBV4-2	TRBD2	many	TRBJ2-1	CASSPDGLAGAGEQFF	TGTGCCAGCAGCCCAGATGGACTAGCGGGAGCCGGTGAGCAGTTCTTC
TRBV24-1	NA	few	TRBJ2-3	CATSDLVGPTDTQYF	TGTGCCACCAGTGATTTGGTCGGACCCACAGATACGCAGTATTTT
TRBV4-3	NA	few	TRBJ2-1	CASGVGGYEQFF	TGCGCCAGCGGGGTAGGAGGCTATGAGCAGTTCTTC
TRBV5-1	NA	NA	TRBJ2-5	CASSPASVGTQYF	TGCGCCAGCAGCCCGGCTAGCGTGGGGACCCAGTACTTC
TRBV20-1	NA	NA	TRBJ2-1	CSAGPSGTVLHEQFF	TGCAGTGCTGGCCCCTCGGGGACCGTACTGCATGAGCAGTTCTTC
TRBV7-8	NA	NA	TRBJ2-7	CASSLGQDNEQYF	TGTGCCAGCAGCTTAGGCCAGGACAACGAGCAGTACTTC
TRBV5-5	NA	many	TRBJ1-5	CASSQDSLNQPQHF	TGTGCCAGCAGCCAGGACAGTCTCAATCAGCCCCAGCATTTT
TRBV4-2	NA	NA	TRBJ1-6	CASSQDVGGGGGSPLHF	TGTGCCAGCAGCCAAGATGTCGGGGGTGGGGGAGGGTCACCCCTCCACTTT
TRBV29-1	TRBD2	NA	TRBJ2-7	CSVEEVGLAGLEEQYF	TGCAGCGTTGAAGAGGTGGGACTAGCGGGGCTCGAGGAGCAGTACTTC